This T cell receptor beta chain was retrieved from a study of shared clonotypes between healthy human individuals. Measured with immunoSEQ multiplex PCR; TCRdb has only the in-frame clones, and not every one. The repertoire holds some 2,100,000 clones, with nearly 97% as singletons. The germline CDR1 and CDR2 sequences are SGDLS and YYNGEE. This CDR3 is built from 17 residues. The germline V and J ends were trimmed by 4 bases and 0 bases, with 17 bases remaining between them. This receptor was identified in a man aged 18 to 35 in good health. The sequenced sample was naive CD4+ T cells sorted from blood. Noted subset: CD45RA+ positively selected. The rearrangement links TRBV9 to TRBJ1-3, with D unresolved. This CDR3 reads CASSLRPEAASGNTIYF. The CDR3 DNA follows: TGTGCCAGCAGCCTCCGGCCCGAGGCAGCCTCTGGAAACACCATATATTTT.